This TCR beta chain was identified in a study of T cell repertoires in aging, cancer and after chemotherapy. Broader study findings: The repertoire data cannot show anything about immunological memory following chemotherapy.

Rearranged V-D-J TRB sequences were amplified with a mixed TRB-A/B primer pool. TCRdb reanalysed the multiplex PCR reads using MiXCR and keeps one entry per CDR3 protein. Of 10,000 to 13,000 distinct CDR3 sequences in the sample, roughly 32% are singletons; the top ten hold 2.5% to 3.5%. Trimming cost V 3 bases and J 3 bases, with 9 bases left between them. The CDR3 runs 13 residues. CDR1 and CDR2 from the germline V gene are LNHDA and SQIVND (reference sequence). In the case of this clonotype: Its antigen is not identified.

Amplification of TCR beta used genomic DNA extracted from peripheral blood. The sample consisted of blood. This receptor was taken from a human donor in good health. This chain joins TRBV19 and TRBJ2-7, with D unclear. CDR3: CASSMNRDYEQYF. CDR3 DNA: TGTGCCAGTAGTATGAACAGAGACTACGAGCAGTACTTC.